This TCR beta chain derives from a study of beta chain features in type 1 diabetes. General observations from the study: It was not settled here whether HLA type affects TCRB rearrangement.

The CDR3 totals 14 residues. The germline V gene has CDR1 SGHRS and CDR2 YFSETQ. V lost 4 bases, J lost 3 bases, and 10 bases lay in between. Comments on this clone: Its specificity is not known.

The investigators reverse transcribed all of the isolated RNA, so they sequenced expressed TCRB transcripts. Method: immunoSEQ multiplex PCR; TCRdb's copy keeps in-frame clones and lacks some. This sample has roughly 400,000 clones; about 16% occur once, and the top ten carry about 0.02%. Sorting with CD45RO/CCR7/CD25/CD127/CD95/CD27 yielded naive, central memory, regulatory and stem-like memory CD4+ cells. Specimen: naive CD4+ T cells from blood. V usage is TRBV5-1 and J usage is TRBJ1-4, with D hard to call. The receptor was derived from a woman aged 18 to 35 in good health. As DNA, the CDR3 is TGCGCCAGCAGCCTACAAGGAGCTAATGAAAAACTGTTTTTT. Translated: CASSLQGANEKLFF.